These T cell receptor beta chains were read from a single sample in a study of T cell changes during pregnancy in multiple sclerosis. The assay was immunoSEQ multiplex PCR, and TCRdb's table has in-frame clones only and misses some. Here the sample spans around 32,000 clones, roughly nine tenths being singletons. The specimen comprised CD8+ T cells from peripheral blood mononuclear cells, sampled in the third trimester of pregnancy. These receptors were obtained from a female donor with multiple sclerosis, enrolled in a pregnancy study. Each CDR3 is given with its conserved first and last residue. A D gene is named only where the DNA matches it firmly. The listing skips clone size in some rows; elsewhere it reads once, few, many or a size class.

D gene	V gene	J gene	clone size	CDR3 protein	CDR3 DNA
TRBD1	TRBV6-1	TRBJ2-1	-	CASRKDRGNEQFF	TGTGCCAGCAGAAAGGACAGGGGGAATGAGCAGTTCTTC
-	TRBV15	TRBJ1-5	once	CATSRDREDQPQHF	TGTGCCACCAGCAGAGATCGGGAGGATCAGCCCCAGCATTTT
-	TRBV4-1	TRBJ1-2	-	CASSQEEDSRPYGYTF	TGCGCCAGCAGCCAAGAAGAGGACAGCCGTCCCTATGGCTACACCTTC
-	TRBV6-5	TRBJ1-5	-	CASSFTIRISNQPQHF	TGTGCCAGCAGTTTTACAATTCGAATTAGCAATCAGCCCCAGCATTTT
TRBD1	TRBV9	TRBJ1-2	-	CASSPTSPGQVHYGYTF	TGTGCCAGCAGCCCCACCTCTCCGGGACAGGTACACTATGGCTACACCTTC
-	TRBV9	TRBJ1-2	-	CASSIRRDSNYGYTF	TGTGCCAGCAGTATTCGCCGGGATTCTAACTATGGCTACACCTTC
-	TRBV7-3	TRBJ1-2	-	CASSPHPAGDYGYTF	TGTGCCAGCAGCCCTCACCCGGCAGGGGACTATGGCTACACCTTC
TRBD2	TRBV27	TRBJ2-7	-	CASKLSGSAYEQYF	TGTGCCAGCAAGCTGAGCGGGAGCGCGTACGAGCAGTACTTC
-	TRBV4-1	TRBJ2-2	-	CASSHKAAANTGELFF	TGCGCCAGCAGCCATAAAGCGGCAGCAAACACCGGGGAGCTGTTTTTT
-	TRBV4-1	TRBJ2-5	-	CASSQEGGQETQYF	TGCGCCAGCAGCCAAGAGGGGGGTCAAGAGACCCAGTACTTC
-	TRBV2	TRBJ1-1	-	CASSEWQGIGNTEAFF	TGTGCCAGCAGTGAGTGGCAGGGAATTGGGAACACTGAAGCTTTCTTT
TRBD1	TRBV2	TRBJ1-2	-	CASRYRGQDGYTF	TGTGCCAGCAGATACAGGGGGCAAGATGGCTACACCTTC
-	TRBV5-6	TRBJ2-1	-	CASSFHRVDEQFF	TGTGCCAGCAGCTTCCACAGGGTGGATGAGCAGTTCTTC
TRBD1	TRBV9	TRBJ1-1	-	CASRAGGQNTEAFF	TGTGCCAGCAGAGCAGGGGGCCAGAACACTGAAGCTTTCTTT
TRBD1	TRBV19	TRBJ1-1	once	CASKGRGHTEAFF	TGTGCCAGTAAGGGCAGGGGGCACACTGAAGCTTTCTTT
TRBD2	TRBV27	TRBJ2-1	once	CASSSKTSGRADEQFF	TGTGCCAGCAGTTCGAAGACTAGCGGGAGGGCGGATGAGCAGTTCTTC
-	TRBV15	TRBJ1-4	-	CATSRQGSGEKLFF	TGTGCCACCAGCAGACAGGGCTCTGGTGAAAAACTGTTTTTT
-	TRBV5-6	TRBJ2-1	-	CASSLAGRHNEQFF	TGTGCCAGCAGCTTGGCAGGGCGACACAATGAGCAGTTCTTC
-	TRBV9	TRBJ2-3	-	CASSSSGGYTDTQYF	TGTGCCAGCAGTTCTTCTGGGGGCTACACAGATACGCAGTATTTT
-	TRBV5-1	TRBJ1-1	-	CATYGGENTEAFF	TGCGCCACCTACGGCGGGGAGAACACTGAAGCTTTCTTT
-	TRBV5-1	TRBJ1-5	few	CASSLDRVPPYSNQPQHF	TGCGCCAGCAGCTTGGACAGGGTCCCCCCCTATAGCAATCAGCCCCAGCATTTT
TRBD1	TRBV6-1	TRBJ2-7	-	CASSEDRGYEQYF	TGTGCCAGCAGTGAGGACAGGGGATACGAGCAGTACTTC
-	TRBV7-9	TRBJ1-1	-	CASSLAGRSNTEAFF	TGTGCCAGCAGCTTAGCGGGCAGATCGAACACTGAAGCTTTCTTT
TRBD1	TRBV9	TRBJ1-2	-	CASSVGDRAYYGYTF	TGTGCCAGCAGCGTAGGGGACAGGGCCTACTATGGCTACACCTTC
TRBD2	TRBV7-3	TRBJ2-1	-	CASSLRASGFLNEQFF	TGTGCCAGCAGCTTACGGGCTAGCGGCTTTTTAAATGAGCAGTTCTTC
-	TRBV7-6	TRBJ2-1	-	CASGWDFYNEQFF	TGTGCCAGCGGCTGGGACTTCTACAATGAGCAGTTCTTC
-	TRBV14	TRBJ1-6	-	CASSQERGSAYTSNSPLHF	TGTGCCAGCAGCCAAGAAAGGGGAAGCGCCTATACAAGCAATTCACCCCTCCACTTT
-	TRBV5-1	TRBJ1-3	once	CASSLSAGLSLSGNTIYF	TGCGCCAGCAGCTTGTCGGCAGGCCTCAGCCTCTCTGGAAACACCATATATTTT
TRBD1	TRBV9	TRBJ2-3	once	CASSHHGTGGGTDTQYF	TGTGCCAGCAGCCACCACGGTACAGGGGGAGGCACAGATACGCAGTATTTT
TRBD1	TRBV9	TRBJ1-2	-	CASSHPRGQGHYGYTF	TGTGCCAGCAGCCATCCCCGGGGACAGGGCCACTATGGCTACACCTTC
-	TRBV2	TRBJ2-1	-	CASSDFRDSVNEQFF	TGTGCCAGCAGTGATTTTAGGGACTCCGTCAATGAGCAGTTCTTC
TRBD1	TRBV2	TRBJ2-7	-	CASSVDRGHEQYF	TGTGCCAGCAGTGTTGACAGGGGTCACGAGCAGTACTTC
-	TRBV6-1	TRBJ2-4	-	CASSEGRRAGKNIQYF	TGTGCCAGCAGTGAAGGACGACGTGCGGGTAAAAACATTCAGTACTTC
TRBD1	TRBV29-1	TRBJ2-1	-	CSVEGGQATYNEQFF	TGCAGCGTTGAAGGGGGACAGGCGACCTACAATGAGCAGTTCTTC
-	TRBV10-3	TRBJ2-7	once	CASILSSSYEQYF	TGTGCCTCAATCCTTTCTAGCTCCTACGAGCAGTACTTC
TRBD2	TRBV6-1	TRBJ2-6	-	CASGGGSGANVLTF	TGTGCCAGCGGGGGGGGCTCTGGGGCCAACGTCCTGACTTTC
TRBD1	TRBV28	TRBJ1-5	-	CASSPRRQGGNQPQHF	TGTGCCAGCAGTCCACGGAGACAGGGAGGTAATCAGCCCCAGCATTTT
-	TRBV4-1	TRBJ2-3	-	CASSQGTARQYF	TGCGCCAGCAGCCAAGGCACTGCGCGGCAGTATTTT
TRBD1	TRBV9	TRBJ2-7	-	CASSPGQTLYEQYF	TGTGCCAGCAGCCCGGGACAGACCCTTTACGAGCAGTACTTC
TRBD1	TRBV2	TRBJ1-6	-	CASGDRGNHSPLHF	TGTGCCAGTGGGGACAGGGGTAATCATTCACCCCTCCACTTT
TRBD2	TRBV25-1	TRBJ2-1	once	CASSPSGDYNEQFF	TGTGCCAGCAGTCCCAGCGGGGACTACAATGAGCAGTTCTTC
-	TRBV29-1	TRBJ1-1	few	CSVGTSNTEAFF	TGCAGCGTAGGGACATCGAACACTGAAGCTTTCTTT
-	TRBV5-5	TRBJ2-3	once	CASSSLNGTDTQYF	TGTGCCAGCAGCTCTCTAAACGGCACAGATACGCAGTATTTT
TRBD2	TRBV2	TRBJ2-1	-	CASSEGGSGVRGYNEQFF	TGTGCCAGCAGTGAAGGTGGTAGCGGGGTACGAGGGTACAATGAGCAGTTCTTC
TRBD2	TRBV5-1	TRBJ2-1	-	CASSLSGGQNEQFF	TGCGCCAGCAGCTTAAGCGGGGGCCAGAATGAGCAGTTCTTC
-	TRBV27	TRBJ2-2	-	CASSLYPHGGWTGELFF	TGTGCCAGCAGTTTATACCCCCACGGGGGATGGACCGGGGAGCTGTTTTTT
-	TRBV4-2	TRBJ2-3	-	CASSQGPKQVPFRDTQYF	TGTGCCAGCAGCCAAGGACCTAAACAGGTCCCTTTTAGGGATACGCAGTATTTT
-	TRBV20-1	TRBJ1-2	-	CSALDRLGYTF	TGCAGTGCTTTAGACAGACTTGGCTACACCTTC